This entry lists 14 T cell receptor beta chains sequenced from one sample in a study of cytomegalovirus exposure and HLA in healthy donors (dated by TCRdb to 2015 to 2018). Library construction relied on the immunoSEQ multiplex PCR assay. The multiplex PCR relied on a mix of 60 forward primers for TCR Vbeta segments and 13 reverse primers for TCR Jbeta segments. Drawn from immuneACCESS, this table holds only the in-frame rearrangements with V and J called that TCRdb kept. Clones are partly lost; checked studies trace under half to an unresolved V gene and leave the rest unexplained. The sample data list approximately 190,000 clones, and about 81% of these were observed just once. The ten largest clones add up to around 0.75% of the sample. Sequencing input: PBMCs. The receptor source for this set is a woman in her late teens or twenties in good health and CMV-seronegative.

V is TRBV7-6 and J is TRBJ2-1, with TRBD2 matching over 12 bases. Germline V CDR1 and CDR2: SGHVS, FNYEAQ. The CDR3 runs to 16 residues. Trimming cost V 1 base and J 10 bases; bases outside gene matches: 8. This CDR3 reads CASSLVASGGVQEQFF. DNA of the CDR3: TGTGCCAGCAGCTTAGTGGCTAGCGGGGGGGTGCAGGAGCAGTTCTTC.

J is TRBJ2-7 and V is TRBV15; 13 nucleotides match TRBD2. The CDR3 is 16 residues long. Germline trimming cut 0 bases from V and 3 bases from J; bases unmatched to any gene: 2. Germline V gene sequence: CDR1 LNHNV, CDR2 YYDKDF (reference sequence). CDR3 loop: CATSRDGTSGVYEQYF. The CDR3 DNA is TGTGCCACCAGCAGAGATGGGACTAGCGGGGTCTACGAGCAGTACTTC.

The chain is built from TRBV27 and TRBJ1-5; tentatively, D is TRBD1 (5 bases). The V end lost 5 bases, the J end lost 9 bases, and 14 bases lay between the germline ends. CDR1 and CDR2 (germline): MNHEY, SMNVEV (reference sequence). The CDR3 contains 13 residues. CDR3 protein: CASSVRDSGPQHF. The CDR3 DNA follows: TGTGCCAGCAGTGTCAGGGATTCGGGGCCCCAGCATTTT.

This chain joins TRBV5-1 and TRBJ2-1; the D is unclear. Germline assignment: CDR1 SGHRS and CDR2 YFSETQ. CDR3 length: 13 amino acids. Trimming shortened V by 0 bases and J by 5 bases, and 6 bases separated the two germline ends. CDR3 nucleotide sequence: TGCGCCAGCAGCTTGGGAGGAGACAATGAGCAGTTCTTC. Amino acids: CASSLGGDNEQFF.

The chain links TRBV6-6 to TRBJ2-3; 12 positions agree with TRBD2. CDR3 size: 16 residues. Trimming cost V 5 bases and J 0 bases; bases outside gene matches: 3. Per germline, CDR1 MNHNY and CDR2 SVGAGI (reference sequence). DNA of the CDR3: TGTGCCAGCAGTCCTAGCGGGGGGGGGAGCACAGATACGCAGTATTTT. Protein sequence: CASSPSGGGSTDTQYF.

The J gene is TRBJ2-3, the V gene TRBV5-4; 7 bases are shared with TRBD2. V lost 1 base to trimming and J lost 4 bases; unmatched junction nucleotides: 9. The germline V gene has CDR1 SGHNT and CDR2 YYREEE (reference sequence). The CDR3 sequence is 16 residues long. CDR3 residues: CASSLLVAGPSDTQYF. The CDR3 nucleotides are TGTGCCAGCAGCTTGCTTGTAGCGGGCCCGTCAGATACGCAGTATTTT.

The chain employs TRBV4-1 and TRBJ2-5; D gene ambiguous. The germline V gene encodes CDR1 MGHRA and CDR2 YSYEKL. The CDR3 length is 15 residues. The V end lost 5 bases, the J end lost 4 bases, and 17 bases lay between the germline ends. The CDR3 region has the DNA TGCGCCAGCAGCTTTCGATCCGAAAGCCCAGAGACCCAGTACTTC. Protein product: CASSFRSESPETQYF.

This clone was seen a handful of times. This chain joins TRBV19 and TRBJ2-3; 8 nucleotides match TRBD1. This CDR3 comprises 16 residues. V was clipped by 7 bases and J by 4 bases; unmatched bases: 13. Germline values: CDR1 LNHDA, CDR2 SQIVND (reference sequence). CDR3 region: CASTPRQGWTSDTQYF. In DNA form, the CDR3 reads TGTGCCAGTACCCCCCGACAGGGGTGGACCTCAGATACGCAGTATTTT.

The genes are TRBV2 and TRBJ1-2; 10 bases line up with TRBD1. The CDR3 length is 15 residues. The germline V gene encodes CDR1 SNHLY and CDR2 FYNNEI. V lost 7 bases to trimming and J lost 2 bases; unmatched junction nucleotides: 7. The CDR3 loop reads CASTRRQGANYGYTF. In DNA form, the CDR3 reads TGTGCCAGCACAAGAAGACAGGGGGCCAACTATGGCTACACCTTC.

The rearrangement links TRBV27 to TRBJ1-1, with D unclear. CDR3 size: 15 residues. Germline V gene lookup returns CDR1 MNHEY and CDR2 SMNVEV (reference sequence). V was clipped by 3 bases and J by 5 bases, with 16 bases between them. CDR3 DNA sequence: TGTGCCAGCAGTTTGAGTTCGGGGTCGCGGACTGAAGCTTTCTTT. As protein: CASSLSSGSRTEAFF.

The V gene is TRBV27, the J gene TRBJ1-2; 10 positions agree with TRBD1. CDR3 length: 15 residues. CDR1 MNHEY and CDR2 SMNVEV come from the germline V gene (reference sequence). V gave up 5 bases and J gave up 3 bases; unmatched junction bases: 6. CDR3 amino acids: CASSGPGQGYYGYTF. DNA of the CDR3: TGTGCCAGCAGTGGGCCGGGACAGGGGTACTATGGCTACACCTTC.

The J gene is TRBJ1-2, the V gene TRBV6-1; TRBD1 matches 8 bases. With 1 base clipped from V and 7 bases from J, the junction kept 5 bases outside the gene matches. This CDR3 has 14 amino acids. From germline, CDR1 is MNHNS and CDR2 SASEGT. The CDR3 DNA reads TGTGCCAGCAGTGAAGGGACAGGGTATGGTGGCTACACCTTC. As protein: CASSEGTGYGGYTF.

The J gene is TRBJ2-7, the V gene TRBV5-4, with 8 bases that match TRBD1. Losses at the gene ends were 3 bases for V and 2 bases for J; bases not matched to a gene: 7. Germline V CDR1 and CDR2: SGHNT, YYREEE (reference sequence). This CDR3 has 15 residues. The CDR3 spells CASSSNPTGAYEQYF. The CDR3 DNA reads as TGTGCCAGCAGCTCCAACCCGACAGGGGCCTACGAGCAGTACTTC.

The chain has TRBV13 and TRBJ1-4, with 7 nucleotides matching TRBD1. CDR1 is PRHDT and CDR2 is FYEKMQ in the germline V gene (reference sequence). The length of the CDR3 is 15 residues. J lost 3 bases, V lost 6 bases, and 7 bases had no gene match. The CDR3 region is CASSRRGQANEKLFF. For the CDR3, the DNA is TGTGCCAGCAGTCGAAGGGGGCAGGCTAATGAAAAACTGTTTTTT.